The 10 T cell receptor beta chains below all came from one sample that was sequenced in a study of shared clonotypes between healthy human individuals (dated by TCRdb to the early 2020s). Receptors were amplified or captured by the immunoSEQ multiplex PCR assay. As stored in TCRdb, this immuneACCESS dataset retains in-frame rearrangements with V and J assigned. A fraction of the clones does not appear; measured against another copy, unresolved V genes explain less than half of the discrepancy, and the remainder lacks a known reason. The sample contains around 510,000 clones, around three quarters of them found a single time. Jointly, the top ten make up approximately 12% of the sample. Sequencing input: PBMCs. These receptors all come from a woman between 40 and 50 years old in good health. Some clones in this sample may be carry-over from other donors' samples.

This clone was observed once. This chain connects TRBV15 to TRBJ1-1; D is possibly TRBD1 (6 bases). Germline CDR1 is LNHNV and CDR2 is YYDKDF (reference sequence). The CDR3 runs 14 residues. The germline V and J ends were trimmed by 5 bases and 6 bases, with 16 bases remaining between them. CDR3 region: CATSAGWTAAEAFF. CDR3 sequence (DNA): TGTGCCACCAGCGCCGGTTGGACAGCAGCTGAAGCTTTCTTT.

This clone has a single count. The chain uses TRBV28 and TRBJ2-3, with D possibly matching TRBD2 (6 bases). V lost 3 bases and J 2 bases, leaving 9 bases between the germline ends. Germline CDR1 reads MDHEN; CDR2 reads SYDVKM. The CDR3 runs 14 residues. CDR3 sequence reads: CASSFGTFTDTQYF. CDR3 nucleotide sequence: TGTGCCAGCAGTTTCGGGACTTTCACAGATACGCAGTATTTT. Supplemented by reference TRBV28 and TRBJ2-3, the full variable domain reads DVKVTQSSRYLVKRTGEKVFLECVQDMDHENMFWYRQDPGLGLRLIYFSYDVKMKEKGDIPEGYSVSREKKERFSLILESASTNQTSMYLCASSFGTFTDTQYFGPGTRLTVL.

Here the CDR3 reads CASSFGGAEGEQYF. In nucleotides, the CDR3 is TGTGCCAGCAGCTTCGGGGGGGCCGAAGGAGAGCAGTACTTC. J is TRBJ2-7 and V is TRBV7-9, with TRBD2 matching over 8 bases. The V segment lost 3 bases and the J segment 7 bases; nucleotides outside the gene matches: 8. This CDR3 region has 14 residues. CDR1 is SEHNR, CDR2 FQNEAQ, per germline (reference sequence).

The chain employs TRBV28 and TRBJ2-4; 7 bases are shared with TRBD2. Germline assignment: CDR1 MDHEN and CDR2 SYDVKM. After removal of 3 bases from V and 3 bases from J, the junction contained 5 bases not matched to a gene. CDR3 length: 15 amino acids. CDR3 nucleotides: TGTGCCAGCAGTTTGACCCGGACTAGCAAAAACATTCAGTACTTC. The encoded protein is CASSLTRTSKNIQYF.

V usage is TRBV27 and J usage is TRBJ2-1, with D perhaps TRBD2 (5 bases). The CDR3 spans 13 residues. Trimming took off 10 bases at V and 0 bases at J, with 10 bases between the two ends. Germline loops: CDR1 MNHEY, CDR2 SMNVEV (reference sequence). CDR3 DNA sequence: TGTGCCACCCGGGGTTTCTCCTACAATGAGCAGTTCTTC. Encoded protein: CATRGFSYNEQFF.

The rearrangement links TRBV2 to TRBJ1-1; weak D call: TRBD1 (6 bases). V was pared by 2 bases and J by 7 bases, with 14 bases between. The CDR3 length is 14 residues. Germline V gives CDR1 SNHLY, CDR2 FYNNEI. The CDR3 region is CASSELGRGLEAFF. The CDR3 DNA follows: TGTGCCAGCAGTGAACTCGGCAGGGGCCTTGAAGCTTTCTTT.

V usage is TRBV29-1 and J usage is TRBJ2-1; 9 bases are shared with TRBD2. Germline V gene data show CDR1 as SQVTM and CDR2 as ANQGSEA. The junction had 6 bases not matched to a gene; V was cut back by 3 bases and J by 0 bases. The CDR3 spans 16 residues. The CDR3 loop is CSVESGSGSSYNEQFF. CDR3 in DNA: TGCAGCGTTGAGTCTGGTAGCGGGAGCTCCTACAATGAGCAGTTCTTC.

The V and J genes are TRBV30 and TRBJ1-1; D remains unclear. V lost 3 bases to trimming and J lost 3 bases, with 11 bases between them. The CDR3 totals 13 residues. Germline CDR1 GTSNPN, CDR2 SVGIG (reference sequence). The CDR3 here is CAWRDSGDTEAFF. CDR3 DNA: TGTGCCTGGAGGGACTCTGGGGACACTGAAGCTTTCTTT.

This clone was counted a single time. This chain links TRBV5-4 with TRBJ2-7; no clear D. Germline V lookup: CDR1 SGHNT, CDR2 YYREEE (reference sequence). This CDR3 region has 13 residues. Trimming took 9 bases from V and 0 from J, leaving 13 bases between them. The chain's CDR3 is CATVDGSSYEQYF. For the CDR3, the DNA is TGTGCCACCGTCGACGGTAGCTCCTACGAGCAGTACTTC.

The chain joins TRBV28 to TRBJ2-1; 7 nucleotides match TRBD2. The length of the CDR3 is 14 residues. Germline V lookup: CDR1 MDHEN, CDR2 SYDVKM. V shed 6 bases, J shed 4 bases, and the junction held 6 bases outside the gene matches. This chain's CDR3 is CASRASGRYNEQFF. The DNA for the CDR3 is TGTGCCAGCAGGGCTAGCGGAAGGTACAATGAGCAGTTCTTC. Using reference TRBV28 and TRBJ2-1 for the parts outside the CDR3, the full variable domain is DVKVTQSSRYLVKRTGEKVFLECVQDMDHENMFWYRQDPGLGLRLIYFSYDVKMKEKGDIPEGYSVSREKKERFSLILESASTNQTSMYLCASRASGRYNEQFFGPGTRLTVL.